This is a list of T cell receptor beta chains from one sample in a study of OX40 agonist ivuxolimab in advanced cancers. Libraries were prepared by immunoSEQ multiplex PCR; TCRdb keeps only in-frame clonotypes and omits some of them. The data hold tens of thousands of clones, with 76% observed a single time. The sample in question was CD4+ or CD8+ T cells sorted from blood, obtained in a trial of the OX40 agonist ivuxolimab. The source of these receptors is an adult with an advanced solid tumor such as melanoma, head and neck, liver or kidney cancer. Each CDR3 is given with its conserved first and last residue. Fields, in order: D gene, V gene, J gene, clone size, CDR3 DNA, CDR3 protein. D genes are given only for firm matches. Expanded clones are given a class, and other clones once, few, many or no size at all.

-,TRBV10-3,TRBJ2-7,-,TGTGCCATCAGTGAGTGGGAATCGGCAGACGAGCAGTACTTC,CAISEWESADEQYF
-,TRBV30,TRBJ1-1,-,TGTGCCTGGAGTAGAGGCGGGCTGACTGAAGCTTTCTTT,CAWSRGGLTEAFF
-,TRBV20-1,TRBJ2-1,-,TGCAGTGCTAGAGATAAGAAAGGGCAGTTCTTC,CSARDKKGQFF
-,TRBV11-2,TRBJ2-7,-,TGTGCCAGCAGCTCCGATGGGGGAACCTACGAGCAGTACTTC,CASSSDGGTYEQYF
-,TRBV27,TRBJ2-7,-,TGTGCCAGCAGTCAACAGGGTAGCTCCTACGAGCAGTACTTC,CASSQQGSSYEQYF
-,TRBV6-6,TRBJ1-2,once,TGTGCCAGCACTGGTCCACCCGAAGACTATGGCTACACCTTC,CASTGPPEDYGYTF
-,TRBV5-1,TRBJ1-1,once,TGCGCCAGCAGCTTCGGAGGGAGTAGGACTGAAGCTTTCTTT,CASSFGGSRTEAFF
TRBD1,TRBV6-1,TRBJ1-1,-,TGTGCCAGCAGTGAGGTCCCGACAGGGGGCGCAGGCACTGAAGCTTTCTTT,CASSEVPTGGAGTEAFF
-,TRBV29-1,TRBJ1-2,-,TGCAGCGTTCCCCTTGGGCCGGGGCTAAACTATGGCTACACCTTC,CSVPLGPGLNYGYTF
-,TRBV4-1,TRBJ1-3,-,TGCGCCAGCAGCCAAGAAAGACTGGGGGGCGCATCTGGAAACACCATATATTTT,CASSQERLGGASGNTIYF
-,TRBV27,TRBJ2-6,-,TGTGCCAGCAGTTCGACAGGTTTCTCTGGGGCCAACGTCCTGACTTTC,CASSSTGFSGANVLTF
-,TRBV7-7,TRBJ2-3,few,TGTGCCAGCAGCTTAGTTTTTGGGGCGGATACGCAGTATTTT,CASSLVFGADTQYF
-,TRBV11-1,TRBJ2-3,-,TGTGCCAGCAGCCGAGTATTTGGTTTTACAGATACGCAGTATTTT,CASSRVFGFTDTQYF
-,TRBV7-2,TRBJ1-3,-,TGTGCCAGCAGCTTCACCAGGGCGGCTGGAAACACCATATATTTT,CASSFTRAAGNTIYF
TRBD1,TRBV30,TRBJ1-4,few,TGTGCCTGGAGCCTACAGGGGGCTGGGGAAAAACTGTTTTTT,CAWSLQGAGEKLFF
-,TRBV4-1,TRBJ1-5,-,TGCGCCAGCAGCCAAGAAAGGAGACAGGCTTATAGCAATCAGCCCCAGCATTTT,CASSQERRQAYSNQPQHF
-,TRBV6-5,TRBJ1-3,-,TGTGCCAGCAGTCGCTTCGGAATCGCTGGAAACACCATATATTTT,CASSRFGIAGNTIYF
-,TRBV5-6,TRBJ2-5,-,TGTGCCAGCAGTCAAGGGTGGAGGTTGGGGACCCAGTACTTC,CASSQGWRLGTQYF
TRBD1,TRBV19,TRBJ1-2,-,TGTGCCAGTAGCTACGGACAGGGAATCTCCTATGGCTACACCTTC,CASSYGQGISYGYTF
-,TRBV5-1,TRBJ1-6,-,TGCGCCAGCAGCTTGGGGGGAGCCTCTAATAATTCACCCCTCCACTTT,CASSLGGASNNSPLHF
-,TRBV19,TRBJ1-1,-,TGTGCCACTGTTGGGCCAGGGATGGCTGAAGCTTTCTTT,CATVGPGMAEAFF
TRBD2,TRBV15,TRBJ2-7,-,TGTGCCACCAGCAGAGATAGCGGGGGTGACCAGTACTTC,CATSRDSGGDQYF
TRBD1,TRBV5-1,TRBJ2-7,few,TGCGCCAGCAGCCCCCGACAGGGGGGGTACGAGCAGTACTTC,CASSPRQGGYEQYF
-,TRBV6-1,TRBJ2-5,-,TGTGCCAGCAGCGTCACAGGGAATGAATTAGAGACCCAGTACTTC,CASSVTGNELETQYF
TRBD1,TRBV27,TRBJ1-5,-,TGTGCCAGCAGCTCTCGACAGGGTAGCAATCAGCCCCAGCATTTT,CASSSRQGSNQPQHF
-,TRBV14,TRBJ2-1,-,TGTGCCAGCAGCCAAGATTGGAGGGTAGAGCAGTTCTTC,CASSQDWRVEQFF
TRBD1,TRBV15,TRBJ1-4,-,TGTGCCACCAGCAGAGTGGGACAGGGGGCTAATGAAAAACTGTTTTTT,CATSRVGQGANEKLFF
-,TRBV4-2,TRBJ2-7,-,TGTGCCAGCAGCCAAGAGACCCGAGGGTGGGACGAGCAGTACTTC,CASSQETRGWDEQYF
-,TRBV19,TRBJ2-3,-,TGTGCCAGTAGTATAGATCTAAGCACAGATACGCAGTATTTT,CASSIDLSTDTQYF
TRBD1,TRBV7-8,TRBJ2-5,few,TGTGCCAGCAGCTTTTATGGACAGGGTGGAAGCCAAGAGACCCAGTACTTC,CASSFYGQGGSQETQYF
TRBD1,TRBV7-8,TRBJ2-1,-,TGTGCCAGCAGCTTAGGCGACGGACAGGGTTACTACAATGAGCAGTTCTTC,CASSLGDGQGYYNEQFF
-,TRBV6-4,TRBJ1-1,-,TGTGCCAGCAGTGACTCGTCTAAGAACACTGAAGCTTTCTTT,CASSDSSKNTEAFF
-,TRBV7-9,TRBJ2-3,few,TGTGCCAGCAGCGGGGGAGTAGATACGCAGTATTTT,CASSGGVDTQYF
TRBD1,TRBV7-2,TRBJ2-7,-,TGTGCCAGCACCCCGGGACAGGCAGGCTACGAGCAGTACTTC,CASTPGQAGYEQYF
-,TRBV6-1,TRBJ1-2,-,TGTGCCAGCAGTGCCTTTGCCCAGCGCCTTAATAACTATGGCTACACCTTC,CASSAFAQRLNNYGYTF
TRBD1,TRBV30,TRBJ1-6,-,TGTGCCTGGAGTGTTGGGTTCCAGGGGGGTTCCTATAATTCACCCCTCCACTTT,CAWSVGFQGGSYNSPLHF
TRBD2,TRBV11-1,TRBJ2-7,-,TGTGCCAGCAGCTTAAGCCTAGCGGGGTATGGAGACGAGCAGTACTTC,CASSLSLAGYGDEQYF
-,TRBV14,TRBJ2-3,-,TGTGCCAGCAGCCGCGACTCCCCTGGGTCGCAGTATTTT,CASSRDSPGSQYF
-,TRBV18,TRBJ1-1,-,TGTGCCAGCTCACTAAGGGACACTGAAGCTTTCTTT,CASSLRDTEAFF
-,TRBV29-1,TRBJ1-6,-,TGCAGCGTTGCTCAGGACGGGAGTAATTCACCCCTCCACTTT,CSVAQDGSNSPLHF
-,TRBV12-5,TRBJ2-1,few,TGTGCTAGTGTTGCCAGGGGTGGCTACAATGAGCAGTTCTTC,CASVARGGYNEQFF
-,TRBV29-1,TRBJ1-2,-,TGCAGCGTTGAGGAGATGACAGGATCGGAAGGCTACACCTTC,CSVEEMTGSEGYTF
TRBD2,TRBV4-3,TRBJ2-1,few,TGCGCCAGCAACCAAGCGGGGGGGCGCAATGAGCAGTTCTTC,CASNQAGGRNEQFF
-,TRBV6-1,TRBJ2-2,once,TGTGCCAGCAGTATTCGGACACTTGACGGGGAGCTGTTTTTT,CASSIRTLDGELFF
TRBD1,TRBV19,TRBJ1-2,few,TGTGCCAGTAGTATAGATCTCCCGACAGGGGTGAACTATGGCTACACCTTC,CASSIDLPTGVNYGYTF
-,TRBV2,TRBJ1-2,-,TGTGCCAGCAGTCCGGACAGCAATAACTATGGCTACACCTTC,CASSPDSNNYGYTF
-,TRBV6-5,TRBJ2-5,-,TGTGCCATTGGGCAGGGTGTGTGGGAGACCCAGTACTTC,CAIGQGVWETQYF
TRBD1,TRBV29-1,TRBJ2-1,-,TGCAGCGTTGTTCCCGGGACAGGGGGATTGAATGAGCAGTTCTTC,CSVVPGTGGLNEQFF
-,TRBV6-5,TRBJ2-7,-,TGTGCCAGCAGTTACCGGTCAACCGGAACCTACGAGCAGTACTTC,CASSYRSTGTYEQYF
-,TRBV5-6,TRBJ2-5,-,TGTGCCAGCAGCTTGGACCGGGGCGGGATGGAGACCCAGTACTTC,CASSLDRGGMETQYF
TRBD1,TRBV7-2,TRBJ2-1,-,TGTGCCAGCAGCTCGGACAGGTCTAGGAATGAGCAGTTCTTC,CASSSDRSRNEQFF
-,TRBV6-5,TRBJ2-1,-,TGTGCCAGCAGTTATAGGGGCATGACCTACAATGAGCAGTTCTTC,CASSYRGMTYNEQFF
-,TRBV11-3,TRBJ2-5,-,TGTGCCAGCAGCTTAGATTCGGGGTACCAAGAGACCCAGTACTTC,CASSLDSGYQETQYF
-,TRBV2,TRBJ2-1,-,TGTGCCAGCAGGGACGGAGCCTCCTACAATGAGCAGTTCTTC,CASRDGASYNEQFF
TRBD2,TRBV6-1,TRBJ2-7,once,TGTGCCAGCAATCTTTCCCCTAGCGGATCCTACGAGCAGTACTTC,CASNLSPSGSYEQYF